This T cell receptor (beta chain) was obtained from a study of T cells in Graves' hyperthyroidism and ophthalmopathy. TCR beta CDR3 regions were amplified from RNA. The HTBI primer set drove a first-round RT-PCR of the TCR CDR3. TCRdb called the multiplex PCR reads again in MiXCR, with one record for every CDR3 protein. The data contain around 290,000 distinct CDR3 sequences, approximately 14% of them seen just once; the ten biggest clones take up approximately 7.9%. The V end lost 6 bases, the J end lost 3 bases, and 23 bases lay between the germline ends. The CDR3 runs to 17 residues. This clonotype turned up a few times. Antigen: not known. Study outcomes and limitations: Using 13 V-J features, a model discriminated ophthalmopathy from stable hyperthyroidism.

Clinical symptoms, serum thyroxine, TRAb, thyroid ultrasound and orbital computed tomography established diagnosis. Sequencing was performed on blood. This sequence originates from a middle-aged woman with Graves' hyperthyroidism. The chain uses TRBV12-3 or TRBV12-4 and TRBJ1-2; D ambiguous. This chain's CDR3 is CASSAGFLLGLDYGYTF. DNA of the CDR3: TGTGCCAGCAGCGCTGGGTTTTTGCTGGGTCTGGACTATGGCTACACCTTC.